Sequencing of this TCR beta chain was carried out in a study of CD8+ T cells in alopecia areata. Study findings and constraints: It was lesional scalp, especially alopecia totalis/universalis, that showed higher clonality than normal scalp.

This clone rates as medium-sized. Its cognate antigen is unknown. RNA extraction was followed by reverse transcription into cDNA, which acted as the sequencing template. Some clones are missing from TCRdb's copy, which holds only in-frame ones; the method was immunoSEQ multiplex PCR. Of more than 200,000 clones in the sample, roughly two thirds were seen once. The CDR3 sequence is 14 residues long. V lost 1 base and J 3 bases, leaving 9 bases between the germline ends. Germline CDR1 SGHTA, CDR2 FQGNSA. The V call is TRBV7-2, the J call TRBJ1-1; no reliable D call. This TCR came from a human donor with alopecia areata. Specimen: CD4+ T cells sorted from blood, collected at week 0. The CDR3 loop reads CASSLGATYTEAFF. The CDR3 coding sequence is TGTGCCAGCAGCTTAGGGGCTACCTACACTGAAGCTTTCTTT. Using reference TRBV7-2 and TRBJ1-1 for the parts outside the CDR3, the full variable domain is GAGVSQSPSNKVTEKGKDVELRCDPISGHTALYWYRQSLGQGLEFLIYFQGNSAPDKSGLPSDRFSAERTGGSVSTLTIQRTQQEDSAVYLCASSLGATYTEAFFGQGTRLTVV.